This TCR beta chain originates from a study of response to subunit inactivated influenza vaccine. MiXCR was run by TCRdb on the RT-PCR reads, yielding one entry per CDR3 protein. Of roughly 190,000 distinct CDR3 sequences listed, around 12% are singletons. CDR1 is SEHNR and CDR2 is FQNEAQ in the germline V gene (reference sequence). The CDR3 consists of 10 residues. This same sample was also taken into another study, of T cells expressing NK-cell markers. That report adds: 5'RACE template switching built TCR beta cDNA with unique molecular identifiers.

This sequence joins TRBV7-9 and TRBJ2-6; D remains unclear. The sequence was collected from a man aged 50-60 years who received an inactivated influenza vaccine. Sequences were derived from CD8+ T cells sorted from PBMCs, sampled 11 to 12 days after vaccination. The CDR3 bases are TGTACAGCCGGGGCCAACGTCCTGACTTTC. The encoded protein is CTAGANVLTF.